This T cell receptor beta chain appears in the sequencing data of a study of regulatory T cells in long-lasting Graves disease. Time point here: persistent/refractory GD, antithyroid drugs over 5 years with positive TRAb. PBMC-derived RNA was used for the TCR library. Ten or more counts support this clonotype. Arm-PCR with iRepertoire HTBI primers amplified the CDR3 regions for these TCR beta libraries. TCRdb passed the multiplex PCR reads through MiXCR, listing each CDR3 protein once. The top ten clones hold roughly 40% of a sample with approximately 690,000 distinct CDR3 sequences, about 32% of them seen once. The CDR3 spans 17 residues. The germline V gene encodes CDR1 MDHEN and CDR2 SYDVKM. V was shortened by 4 bases and J by 2 bases, with 18 bases between the two germline ends.

This chain joins TRBV28 and TRBJ1-3; D perhaps matches TRBD1 (6 bases). The source is a female donor with Graves disease. The sample here was peripheral blood mononuclear cells (PBMCs), taken when the disease was refractory, from a patient treated with antithyroid drugs. CDR3 amino acids: CASSSSGAGAAGNTIYF. The CDR3 DNA is TGTGCCAGCAGTTCTTCCGGAGCAGGGGCAGCTGGAAACACCATATATTTT.